Listed below are T cell receptor beta chains from one sample, sequenced in a study of T cells after yellow fever vaccination. TCRdb re-called the 5' RACE reads through MiXCR, storing one row per CDR3 protein. The data contain approximately 610,000 distinct CDR3 sequences, roughly a sixth of them singletons. The sample in question was PBMCs, obtained about 5 days after the first yellow fever vaccination. These receptors were collected from a man in his late teens or twenties who received the YFV17D yellow fever vaccine. The CDR3 runs from the conserved cysteine through the conserved F or W. The D gene is left open where the match is weak. Some rows mark clone size as missing; the rest say once, few, many or name a class of expanded clone.

clone_size	v_call	d_call	j_call	cdr3_nt	cdr3_aa
many	TRBV5-4	.	TRBJ2-5	TGTGCCAGCAGCTTGGGCGCGCAAGAGACCCAGTACTTC	CASSLGAQETQYF
.	TRBV12-3/TRBV12-4	.	TRBJ1-6	TGTGCCAGCAGTTCGTACAGCCATAATTCACCCCTCCACTTT	CASSSYSHNSPLHF
few	TRBV11-2	.	TRBJ2-7	TGTGCCAGCAGCGACCGGGGAAACTACGAGCAGTACTTC	CASSDRGNYEQYF
.	TRBV20-1	.	TRBJ2-7	TGCAGTGCTAGAGACCTCGTGGCCAACCCCGAGCAGTACTTC	CSARDLVANPEQYF
many	TRBV7-9	.	TRBJ2-3	TGTGCCAGCAGCTCACAGGGAGATACGCAGTATTTT	CASSSQGDTQYF
.	TRBV11-1	TRBD2	TRBJ2-5	TGTGCCAGCAGCGCCGGGGGGATACAAGAGACCCAGTACTTC	CASSAGGIQETQYF
.	TRBV7-2	.	TRBJ1-2	TGTGCCAGCAGCCCCCACTTTTTAGCGAGGGGCTACACCTTC	CASSPHFLARGYTF
few	TRBV25-1	.	TRBJ2-1	TGTGCCAGCAGTGAACGGGAGCAGTTCTTC	CASSEREQFF
.	TRBV5-1	.	TRBJ1-4	TGCGCCAGCAGCTTGGGGCCACTTAATGAAAAACTGTTTTTT	CASSLGPLNEKLFF
.	TRBV20-1	.	TRBJ1-1	TGCAGTGCCCCTCCGGCGGGGAGCACTGAAGCTTTCTTT	CSAPPAGSTEAFF
.	TRBV6-2/TRBV6-3	.	TRBJ2-3	TGTGCCAGCAGCTCGCATTCGGATACGCAGTATTTT	CASSSHSDTQYF
.	TRBV7-2	.	TRBJ1-3	TGTGCCAGCAGCTCCGGACAGATCGGAAACACCATATATTTT	CASSSGQIGNTIYF
.	TRBV7-2	.	TRBJ1-2	TGTGCCAGCAGCTCGGACTGGGCGGGGGAGAATGGCTACACCTTC	CASSSDWAGENGYTF
few	TRBV24-1	.	TRBJ2-2	TGTGCCACCAGTGAGGCCCAGGGTACCGGGGAGCTGTTTTTT	CATSEAQGTGELFF
few	TRBV7-3	TRBD2	TRBJ2-1	TGTGCCAGCAGCCGAAACCTAGCGGGGGGGCCTAGTGAGCAGTTCTTC	CASSRNLAGGPSEQFF
many	TRBV7-2	.	TRBJ2-7	TGTGCCAGCAGTTTCTCCGGCGGGTACGAGCAGTACTTC	CASSFSGGYEQYF
few	TRBV7-2	TRBD2	TRBJ2-7	TGTGCCAGCAGCTTAAGCCCAGCGGGGGGGCGAGAGCAGTACTTC	CASSLSPAGGREQYF
.	TRBV3-1	.	TRBJ1-2	TGTGCCAGCAGCCAAATCAGTCGAGAAGGGGCAAACTATGGCTACACCTTC	CASSQISREGANYGYTF
.	TRBV10-3	TRBD1	TRBJ1-2	TGTGCCATCAGTGAGTCGGACAGGGTACTCTATGGCTACACCTTC	CAISESDRVLYGYTF
.	TRBV29-1	.	TRBJ1-5	TGCAGCGTTGCGGGGGATAGCAATCAGCCCCAGCATTTT	CSVAGDSNQPQHF
.	TRBV20-1	TRBD2	TRBJ2-1	TGCAGTGCCTCGGGGGGGATTGGAACGCCCTACAATGAGCAGTTCTTC	CSASGGIGTPYNEQFF
.	TRBV2	.	TRBJ1-5	TGTGCCAGCAGAGGAGACGGGGAACAGCCCCAGCATTTT	CASRGDGEQPQHF
few	TRBV19	.	TRBJ1-5	TGTGCCAGTAGTATAAACTGGGGGGGCCATCAGCCCCAGCATTTT	CASSINWGGHQPQHF
few	TRBV7-9	TRBD2	TRBJ2-5	TGTGCCAGCAGCTCTAGCGGGGGGGCCGGGGTTCAAGAGACCCAGTACTTC	CASSSSGGAGVQETQYF
.	TRBV15	.	TRBJ2-2	TGTGCCACCAGTTCAACAGCGGACCTTACCGGGGAGCTGTTTTTT	CATSSTADLTGELFF
.	TRBV5-1	.	TRBJ1-1	TGCGCCAGCAGCTTACAGGGCTTGGGCACTGAAGCTTTCTTT	CASSLQGLGTEAFF